These 14 T cell receptor beta chains originate from one sample sequenced in a study of blood T cell repertoires in COVID-19. Sequenced by immunoSEQ multiplex PCR; TCRdb stores in-frame clones only, minus some. The sample has 200,000 to 300,000 clones; just under 85% are singletons. Sample: peripheral blood. Receptors were obtained from an elderly woman with acute or convalescent COVID-19.

The chain links TRBV19 to TRBJ2-2; 8 positions agree with TRBD2. Germline trimming cut 5 bases from V and 2 bases from J; bases unmatched to any gene: 4. Germline CDR1 and CDR2: LNHDA and SQIVND (reference sequence). The CDR3 is made up of 15 amino acids. CDR3: CASSGGLVNTGELFF. The CDR3 region has the DNA TGTGCCAGTAGTGGGGGACTAGTTAACACCGGGGAGCTGTTTTTT.

This clone has just a few counts. Other DNA sequences in this sample translate to the same CDR3. This sequence joins TRBV5-1 and TRBJ1-1, with TRBD1 identical over 7 bases. Unmatched junction bases numbered 3, after V lost 3 bases and J lost 1 base. The CDR3 totals 14 residues. Germline V gene lookup returns CDR1 SGHRS and CDR2 YFSETQ. CDR3 in DNA: TGCGCCAGCAGCTCCCAGGGGGGGAACACTGAAGCTTTCTTT. Translation gives CASSSQGGNTEAFF.

The chain uses TRBV7-6 and TRBJ2-7; 15 nucleotides match TRBD2. Trimming at V came to 8 bases and at J to 12 bases, leaving 8 bases not matched to a gene. Germline CDR1 is SGHVS and CDR2 is FNYEAQ. CDR3 length: 13 amino acids. Here the CDR3 DNA reads TGTGCCAGCCGGCGGACTAGCGGGGGGGTGGCGTACTTC. Amino acids: CASRRTSGGVAYF.

The rearrangement joins TRBV9 to TRBJ2-2, with a weak D call TRBD2 (5 bases). This CDR3 is 15 amino acids long. CDR1 and CDR2 (germline): SGDLS, YYNGEE. Between the trimmed V and J ends, which lost 0 bases and 4 bases, there was a span of 10 bases. Here the CDR3 reads CASSVDTRRTGELFF. CDR3 in DNA: TGTGCCAGCAGCGTAGACACTAGGCGCACCGGGGAGCTGTTTTTT.

The chain carries TRBV3-1 (or the pseudogene TRBV3-2) and TRBJ2-1, with TRBD2 identical over 8 bases. This CDR3 comprises 13 residues. Trimming cost V 3 bases and J 8 bases; bases outside gene matches: 3. The germline CDR1 and CDR2 sequences are LGHDT and YNNKEL (reference sequence). The CDR3 region has the DNA TGTGCCAGCAGCCAGGGACTAGTTTATGAGCAGTTCTTC. Its protein is CASSQGLVYEQFF.

V is TRBV5-1 and J is TRBJ2-6, with 7 nucleotides matching TRBD2. The V and J ends lost 4 bases and 0 bases, in that order; junction bases with no gene match: 7. The CDR3 length is 17 residues. The V gene's germline CDR1 is SGHRS and CDR2 YFSETQ. The CDR3 here is CASSARGRGSGANVLTF. As DNA, the CDR3 is TGCGCCAGCAGCGCTAGAGGGAGGGGCTCTGGGGCCAACGTCCTGACTTTC.

This clone was found a few times. V gene TRBV5-6 combines with J gene TRBJ2-7; 8 nucleotides align to TRBD1. Germline V gives CDR1 SGHDT, CDR2 YYEEEE. The CDR3 contains 13 residues. V gave up 4 bases and J gave up 4 bases; unmatched junction bases: 4. CDR3 region: CASSPDRVYEQYF. CDR3 DNA sequence: TGTGCCAGCAGCCCGGACAGGGTGTACGAGCAGTACTTC.

The chain couples TRBV28 to TRBJ1-2, with 8 positions matching TRBD1. J lost 4 bases, V lost 6 bases, and 4 bases had no gene match. The germline V gene encodes CDR1 MDHEN and CDR2 SYDVKM. The CDR3 runs to 13 residues. CDR3 sequence (DNA): TGTGCCAGCAGAAATGACAGGGGCTATGGCTACACCTTC. It translates to CASRNDRGYGYTF.

The chain links TRBV19 to TRBJ2-1; TRBD2 agrees at 14 bases. Trimming at V came to 10 bases and at J to 12 bases, leaving 8 bases not matched to a gene. Germline values: CDR1 LNHDA, CDR2 SQIVND (reference sequence). The CDR3 covers 13 residues. The chain's CDR3 is CATQGLAGGGQFF. The CDR3 DNA follows: TGTGCCACCCAAGGACTAGCGGGGGGTGGGCAGTTCTTC.

The V call is TRBV4-1, the J call TRBJ2-7; a weak D match, TRBD1 (6 bases). Germline V CDR1 and CDR2: MGHRA, YSYEKL. There are 14 residues in the CDR3. Trimming took 0 bases from V and 6 from J, leaving 12 bases between them. The CDR3 loop is CASSQDPQGREQYF. For the CDR3, the DNA is TGCGCCAGCAGCCAAGACCCCCAGGGGCGCGAGCAGTACTTC.

This clone was detected only once. The chain carries TRBV9 and TRBJ1-1; a possible D gene is TRBD1 (6 bases). From germline, CDR1 is SGDLS and CDR2 YYNGEE. CDR3 length: 14 residues. The V end was cut by 4 bases, the J end by 2 bases, with 12 bases between. The CDR3 sequence is CASSTRQANTEAFF. The CDR3, as DNA: TGTGCCAGCAGCACGAGACAGGCAAACACTGAAGCTTTCTTT.

The rearrangement links TRBV6-1 to TRBJ2-1; 8 nucleotides agree with TRBD1. J lost 5 bases, V lost 3 bases, and 6 bases had no gene match. The CDR3 loop spans 15 amino acids. The germline CDR1 and CDR2 sequences are MNHNS and SASEGT. The CDR3 DNA reads TGTGCCAGCAGTGAGACCGGGACAGGACACAATGAGCAGTTCTTC. Translation gives CASSETGTGHNEQFF.

This sequence joins TRBV7-9 and TRBJ1-1; a possible D gene is TRBD1 (6 bases). The CDR3 contains 11 residues. The germline V gene has CDR1 SEHNR and CDR2 FQNEAQ (reference sequence). The V end was cut by 5 bases, the J end by 11 bases, with 12 bases between. For the CDR3, the DNA is TGTGCCAGCAGCATCACAGGGAGTGCTTTCTTT. Translating it yields CASSITGSAFF.

The chain combines TRBV18 with TRBJ1-5, with D perhaps matching TRBD1 (5 bases). Per germline, CDR1 KGHSH and CDR2 LQKENI. Deletions cut 6 bases from V and 6 bases from J, with 9 bases between. This CDR3 has 12 amino acids. The CDR3 DNA sequence: TGTGCCAGCTCGTCGGGGGGTCAGCCCCAGCATTTT. This codes for CASSSGGQPQHF.